What follows describes a single T cell receptor (beta chain). A second PCR, run for about 7 to 11 cycles, used a sample-barcoded 5' primer plus a J-beta primer mix. TCRdb itself ran the 5' RACE reads through MiXCR, one entry per CDR3 protein. The profile covers some 850,000 distinct CDR3 sequences, with 20% to 30% appearing a single time and about 3% taken by the ten largest. The data are from a study of blood T cells in healthy people across ages. V lost 1 base to trimming and J lost 5 bases, with 15 bases between them. There are 16 residues in the CDR3. CDR1 and CDR2 (germline): SEHNR, FQNEAQ (reference sequence). This sample also belongs to another study, concerning T cells of mothers and their children.

The sequenced material came from blood. This sequence was found in a boy younger than 18 in good health. The rearrangement uses TRBV7-9 and TRBJ1-5; maybe TRBD1 (5 bases). CDR3 residues: CASSLVAPLGHQPQHF. In DNA form, the CDR3 reads TGTGCCAGCAGCTTAGTGGCGCCCCTGGGGCATCAGCCCCAGCATTTT.